These T cell receptor beta chains were read from a single sample in a study of T cell responses to AZD1222 COVID-19 vaccine. Sequenced by immunoSEQ multiplex PCR; TCRdb stores in-frame clones only, minus some. Of about 140,000 clones in the sample, about nine tenths are singletons; the top ten hold approximately 4.8%. The source material was peripheral blood, sampled on day 0 of AZD1222 vaccination. Receptor source: an adult in good health. Both conserved end residues are part of each CDR3. D genes are given only for firm matches. Expanded clones are given a class, and other clones once, few, many or no size at all.

>NA|NA|TRBJ1-5|TRBV19
TGTGCCAGTAGTATTACAGGGCATCAGCCCCAGCATTTT
CASSITGHQPQHF
>NA|NA|TRBJ1-5|TRBV6-1
TGTGCCAGCAGTGAGACGGGGAGCAATCAGCCCCAGCATTTT
CASSETGSNQPQHF
>NA|NA|TRBJ1-4|TRBV6-5
TGTGCCAGCAGTTACTCTACCGGGGCGACTGATGAAAAACTGTTTTTT
CASSYSTGATDEKLFF
>NA|NA|TRBJ1-5|TRBV5-1
TGCGCCAGCAGCTTGGTTCCGAATAGCAATCAGCCCCAGCATTTT
CASSLVPNSNQPQHF
>NA|NA|TRBJ2-4|TRBV6-5
TGTGCCAACCATGGTACGAGACTTCTTCAGTACTTC
CANHGTRLLQYF
>NA|NA|TRBJ1-5|TRBV28
TGTGCCAGCAGTTTAAGAGGGAACAATCAGCCCCAGCATTTT
CASSLRGNNQPQHF
>medium-sized|NA|TRBJ1-5|TRBV19
TGTGCCAGTAGTATTTTAGACAGTAAAAATCAGCCCCAGCATTTT
CASSILDSKNQPQHF
>NA|NA|TRBJ2-7|TRBV15
TGTGCCACCGAGGGCTACAACTACGAGCAGTACTTC
CATEGYNYEQYF
>NA|NA|TRBJ1-1|TRBV12-3/TRBV12-4
TGTGCCAGCAGCATCCCGCCCGGGACAGAAGCTTTCTTT
CASSIPPGTEAFF
>once|NA|TRBJ1-1|TRBV11-2
TGTGCCAGCAGCCCGGGGCAGGGCTATCCTAGGAACACTGAAGCTTTCTTT
CASSPGQGYPRNTEAFF
>NA|NA|TRBJ2-7|TRBV6-5
TGTGCCAGCAGAGTCGGGACAACCTACGAGCAGTACTTC
CASRVGTTYEQYF
>NA|NA|TRBJ1-1|TRBV6-4
TGTGCCAGCAGTGCCACCACCAACACTGAAGCTTTCTTT
CASSATTNTEAFF
>NA|NA|TRBJ1-1|TRBV7-8
TGTGCCAGCAGCTTAAGGGAAGGGGCGAAGATGAACACTGAAGCTTTCTTT
CASSLREGAKMNTEAFF
>NA|NA|TRBJ1-4|TRBV28
TGTGCCAGCGGTGATGGATCGGAGGGGGAAAAACTGTTTTTT
CASGDGSEGEKLFF
>NA|NA|TRBJ1-2|TRBV29-1
TGCAGCGTTGACTCATATTATGGCTACACCTTC
CSVDSYYGYTF
>NA|NA|TRBJ1-2|TRBV18
TGTGCCAGCTCACCAAGTGGATCCTATGGCTACACCTTC
CASSPSGSYGYTF
>NA|NA|TRBJ2-7|TRBV29-1
TGCAGCGTTGTTCCACACGGGCCCTACGAGCAGTACTTC
CSVVPHGPYEQYF
>NA|NA|TRBJ2-7|TRBV12-3/TRBV12-4
TGTGCCAGCAGCATCAGTCCCTACGAGCAGTACTTC
CASSISPYEQYF
>NA|TRBD1|TRBJ2-7|TRBV5-5
TGTGCCAGCAGGCAGGGACAGCTCTCTCGTTACGAGCAGTACTTC
CASRQGQLSRYEQYF
>once|NA|TRBJ2-7|TRBV29-1
TGCAGCGTAACCAGTGATAGGGACGAGCAGTACTTC
CSVTSDRDEQYF
>NA|TRBD1|TRBJ2-4|TRBV11-3
TGTGCCAGCAGCTTAGGTGGCGGAACACGTCAGGGGGACATTCAGTACTTC
CASSLGGGTRQGDIQYF
>NA|NA|TRBJ1-5|TRBV11-3
TGTGCCAGCAGCCCATTAAGGGGCGGCAATCAGCCCCAGCATTTT
CASSPLRGGNQPQHF
>NA|NA|TRBJ1-2|TRBV5-5
TGTGCCAGCAGCCCCTCCAGATCATACAACTATGGCTACACCTTC
CASSPSRSYNYGYTF
>NA|NA|TRBJ2-2|TRBV27
TGTGCCAGCAGGGCGGACGGCTACACCGGGGAGCTGTTTTTT
CASRADGYTGELFF
>NA|TRBD2|TRBJ2-7|TRBV7-8
TGTGCCAGCAGCTTCTCGGGGGGGGGCAGGAAGTACGAGCAGTACTTC
CASSFSGGGRKYEQYF
>few|TRBD1|TRBJ1-5|TRBV6-6
TGTGCCAGCAGTTACGGGGACAGGCGGAATCAGCCCCAGCATTTT
CASSYGDRRNQPQHF
>once|TRBD2|TRBJ2-2|TRBV7-2
TGTGCCAGCAGCTTAGTTTCGACGCGGGGGAACGCCGGGGAGCTGTTTTTT
CASSLVSTRGNAGELFF
>NA|NA|TRBJ1-2|TRBV19
TGTGCCAGTAGGGGGCGGAGAGGCTACACCTTC
CASRGRRGYTF
>NA|NA|TRBJ2-3|TRBV2
TGTGCCAGCAGTGCGGTGTTTATGGATACGCAGTATTTT
CASSAVFMDTQYF
>NA|NA|TRBJ1-4|TRBV10-3
TGTGCCATCAGTGAGTCTGGGGGGGGCCAAGAAAAACTGTTTTTT
CAISESGGGQEKLFF
>once|NA|TRBJ1-2|TRBV5-5
TGTGCCAGCAGCGGCCTAACAGGGCATCGGGGTGGCTACACCTTC
CASSGLTGHRGGYTF
>once|TRBD1|TRBJ1-1|TRBV5-1
TGCGCCAGCAGGTCACAGGACAGGGGGCGGAAGATGAACACTGAAGCTTTCTTT
CASRSQDRGRKMNTEAFF
>once|TRBD2|TRBJ2-7|TRBV3-1/TRBV3-2
TGTGCCAGCAGCCCCCTAGCGGGCACTTCCCCGTCCTACGAGCAGTACTTC
CASSPLAGTSPSYEQYF
>NA|TRBD1|TRBJ1-1|TRBV30
TGTGCCTGGAGGGGACAGGGTTTGAACACTGAAGCTTTCTTT
CAWRGQGLNTEAFF
>NA|TRBD1|TRBJ2-1|TRBV9
TGTGCCAGCAGCTTTTACGGGACAGGGGGTTACAATGAGCAGTTCTTC
CASSFYGTGGYNEQFF
>NA|TRBD1|TRBJ1-4|TRBV29-1
TGCAGCGTGGGGATGACAGGGGGGAATGAAAAACTGTTTTTT
CSVGMTGGNEKLFF
>NA|NA|TRBJ1-2|TRBV20-1
TGCAGTGCTACTGACAGGTTCTCCCCGGGGGTCTATGGCTACACCTTC
CSATDRFSPGVYGYTF
>NA|NA|TRBJ2-7|TRBV5-1
TGCGCCAGCAGCTTGGGGCCGGGTAGGGTTTCCTACGAGCAGTACTTC
CASSLGPGRVSYEQYF
>NA|TRBD1|TRBJ1-2|TRBV18
TGTGCCAGCTCACCGGTCGGGACAGGTATCTATGGCTACACCTTC
CASSPVGTGIYGYTF
>NA|TRBD1|TRBJ2-5|TRBV3-1/TRBV3-2
TGTGCCAGCAGCCAAAGACAGGGCGAGACCCAGTACTTC
CASSQRQGETQYF
>NA|NA|TRBJ2-7|TRBV7-8
TGTGCCAGCAGCGGAAGAGAGTACGAGCAGTACTTC
CASSGREYEQYF
>NA|NA|TRBJ1-6|TRBV3-1/TRBV3-2
TGTGCCAGCAGCCAAGTTAGGGGCGAAAATTCACCCCTCCACTTT
CASSQVRGENSPLHF
>NA|TRBD2|TRBJ2-3|TRBV11-3
TGTGCCAGCAGCTTAGGGACTAGCGGGCCCACAGATACGCAGTATTTT
CASSLGTSGPTDTQYF
>NA|NA|TRBJ1-4|TRBV5-5
TGTGCCAGCAGCGAAAGGGGTGGGACTAATGAAAAACTGTTTTTT
CASSERGGTNEKLFF
>NA|TRBD1|TRBJ1-5|TRBV12-3/TRBV12-4
TGTGCCAGCAGTCCGCAGGGGGTTCAGCCCCAGCATTTT
CASSPQGVQPQHF
>NA|NA|TRBJ1-5|TRBV30
TGTGCCTGGGGGGCCGGTAGTCTAAAGGGCAATCAGCCCCAGCATTTT
CAWGAGSLKGNQPQHF
>NA|NA|TRBJ1-3|TRBV9
TGTGCCAGCAGGGGCACAGGCGGGGCTGGAAACACCATATATTTT
CASRGTGGAGNTIYF
>NA|NA|TRBJ2-2|TRBV12-3/TRBV12-4
TGTGCCAGCAGTTTATCGCCCCGCGGAGTGTTTTTT
CASSLSPRGVFF
>NA|TRBD1|TRBJ1-6|TRBV3-1/TRBV3-2
TGTGCCAGCAGCCAGGAGACAGGGTTGGCAAGGAATTCACCCCTCCACTTT
CASSQETGLARNSPLHF
>few|TRBD2|TRBJ2-7|TRBV29-1
TGCAGCGTTACCCTAGCGGACACCTACGAGCAGTACTTC
CSVTLADTYEQYF
>NA|TRBD1|TRBJ1-6|TRBV6-5
TGTGCCAGCAGCCCGGGGACAGGGAGTTCACCCCTCCACTTT
CASSPGTGSSPLHF
>NA|NA|TRBJ1-3|TRBV13
TGTGCCAGCAGCTTAGGGGGCAGGGGCTCTGGAAACACCATATATTTT
CASSLGGRGSGNTIYF
>NA|NA|TRBJ2-7|TRBV9
TGTGCCAGCAGCCCCCGGTTAGGGGGAATATACGAGCAGTACTTC
CASSPRLGGIYEQYF
>NA|TRBD2|TRBJ2-5|TRBV5-1
TGCGCCAGCAGCTGGACCGGGACTAGCGGGGGGCAAAAGACCCAGTACTTC
CASSWTGTSGGQKTQYF
>NA|NA|TRBJ1-5|TRBV3-1/TRBV3-2
TGTGCCAGCAGCCCCAGGGGATTTACGGGTCAGCCCCAGCATTTT
CASSPRGFTGQPQHF